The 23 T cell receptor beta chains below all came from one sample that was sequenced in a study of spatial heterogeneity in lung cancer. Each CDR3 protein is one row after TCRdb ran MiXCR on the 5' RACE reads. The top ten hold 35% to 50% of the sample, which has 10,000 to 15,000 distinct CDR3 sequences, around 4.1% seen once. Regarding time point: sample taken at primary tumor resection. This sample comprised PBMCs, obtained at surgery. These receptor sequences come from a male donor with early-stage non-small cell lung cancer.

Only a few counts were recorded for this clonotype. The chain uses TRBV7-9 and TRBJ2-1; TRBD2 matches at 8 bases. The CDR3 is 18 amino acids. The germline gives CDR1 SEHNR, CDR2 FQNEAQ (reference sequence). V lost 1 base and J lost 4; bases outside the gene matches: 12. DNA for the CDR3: TGTGCCAGCAGCTTAGGACGGTTCGGGAGGGCCGCATACAATGAGCAGTTCTTC. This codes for CASSLGRFGRAAYNEQFF. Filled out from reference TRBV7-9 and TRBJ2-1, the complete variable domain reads DTGVSQNPRHKITKRGQNVTFRCDPISEHNRLYWYRQTLGQGPEFLTYFQNEAQLEKSRLLSDRFSAERPKGSFSTLEIQRTEQGDSAMYLCASSLGRFGRAAYNEQFFGPGTRLTVL.

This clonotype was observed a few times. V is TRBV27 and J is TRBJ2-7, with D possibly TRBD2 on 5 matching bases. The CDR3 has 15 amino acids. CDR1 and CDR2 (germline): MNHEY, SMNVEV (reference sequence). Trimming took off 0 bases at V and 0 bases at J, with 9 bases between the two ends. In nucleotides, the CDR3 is TGTGCCAGCAGTTTATCTCCTGAGGGCTCCTACGAGCAGTACTTC. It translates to CASSLSPEGSYEQYF.

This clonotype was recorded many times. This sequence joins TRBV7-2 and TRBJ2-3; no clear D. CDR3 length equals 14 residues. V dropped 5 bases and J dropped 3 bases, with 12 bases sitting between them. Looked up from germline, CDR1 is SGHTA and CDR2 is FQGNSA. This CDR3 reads CASSGPVATDTQYF. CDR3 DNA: TGTGCCAGCAGCGGGCCCGTGGCTACAGATACGCAGTATTTT.

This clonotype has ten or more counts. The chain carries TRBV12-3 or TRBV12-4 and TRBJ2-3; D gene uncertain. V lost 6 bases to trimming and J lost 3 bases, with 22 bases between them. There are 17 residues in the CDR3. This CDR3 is CASSQNVRSAKTDTQYF. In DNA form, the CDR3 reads TGTGCCAGCAGCCAGAATGTTAGGAGCGCTAAAACAGATACGCAGTATTTT.

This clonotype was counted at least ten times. CDR3 nucleotide sequence: TGCAGTGCTTGGACAGACTCTGAGCCCCAGCATTTT. The encoded protein is CSAWTDSEPQHF. The V call is TRBV20-1, the J call TRBJ1-5; possibly TRBD1 for D (6 bases). This CDR3 region has 12 residues. The germline V gene has CDR1 DFQATT and CDR2 SNEGSKA (reference sequence). With 5 bases removed from V and 8 bases from J, the gap between germline ends came to 13 bases.

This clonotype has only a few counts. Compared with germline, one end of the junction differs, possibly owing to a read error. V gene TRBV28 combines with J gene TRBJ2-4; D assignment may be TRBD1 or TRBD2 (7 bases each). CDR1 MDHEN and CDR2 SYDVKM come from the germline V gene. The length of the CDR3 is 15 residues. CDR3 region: CARGTVLLAKNIQYF. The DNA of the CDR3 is TGCGCGCGGGGGACAGTACTTCTAGCCAAAAACATTCAGTACTTC. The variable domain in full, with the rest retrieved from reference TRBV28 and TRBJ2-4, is DVKVTQSSRYLVKRTGEKVFLECVQDMDHENMFWYRQDPGLGLRLIYFSYDVKMKEKGDIPEGYSVSREKKERFSLILESASTNQTSMYLCARGTVLLAKNIQYFGAGTRLSVL.

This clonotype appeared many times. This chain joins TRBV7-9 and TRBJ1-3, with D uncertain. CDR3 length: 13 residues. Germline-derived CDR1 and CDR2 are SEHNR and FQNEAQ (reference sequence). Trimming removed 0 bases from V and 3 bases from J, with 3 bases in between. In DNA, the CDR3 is TGTGCCAGCAGCTTAGCGGTTGGAAACACCATATATTTT. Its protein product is CASSLAVGNTIYF.

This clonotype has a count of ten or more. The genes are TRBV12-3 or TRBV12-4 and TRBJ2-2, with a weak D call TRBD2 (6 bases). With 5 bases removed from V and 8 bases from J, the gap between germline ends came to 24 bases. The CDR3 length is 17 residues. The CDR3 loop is CASSRRKASVLSGELFF. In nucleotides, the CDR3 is TGTGCCAGCAGTAGGAGGAAAGCTAGCGTCCTTTCTGGGGAGCTGTTTTTT.

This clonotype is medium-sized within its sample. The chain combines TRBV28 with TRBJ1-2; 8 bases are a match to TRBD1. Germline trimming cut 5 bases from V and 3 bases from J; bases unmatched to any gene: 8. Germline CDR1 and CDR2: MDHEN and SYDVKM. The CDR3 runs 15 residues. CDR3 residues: CASSPSPTGDYGYTF. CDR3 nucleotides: TGTGCCAGCAGTCCAAGTCCGACAGGGGACTATGGCTACACCTTC.

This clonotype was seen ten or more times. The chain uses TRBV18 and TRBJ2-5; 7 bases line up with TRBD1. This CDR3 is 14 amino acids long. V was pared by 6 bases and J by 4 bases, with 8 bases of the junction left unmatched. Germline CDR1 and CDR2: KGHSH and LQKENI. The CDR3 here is CASSKQGLGETQYF. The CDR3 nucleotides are TGTGCCAGCTCGAAACAGGGGCTTGGAGAGACCCAGTACTTC.

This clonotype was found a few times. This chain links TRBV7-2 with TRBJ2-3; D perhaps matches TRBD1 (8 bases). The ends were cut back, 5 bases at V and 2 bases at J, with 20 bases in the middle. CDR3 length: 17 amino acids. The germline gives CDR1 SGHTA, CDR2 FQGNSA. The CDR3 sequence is CASSVRQGRGYTDTQYF. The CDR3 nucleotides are TGTGCCAGCAGCGTAAGACAGGGGCGGGGGTACACAGATACGCAGTATTTT.

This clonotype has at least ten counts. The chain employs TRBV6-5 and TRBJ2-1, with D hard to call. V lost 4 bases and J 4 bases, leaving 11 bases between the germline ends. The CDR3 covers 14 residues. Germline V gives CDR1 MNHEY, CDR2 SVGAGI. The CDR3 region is CASSSLTPYNEQFF. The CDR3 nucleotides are TGTGCCAGCAGTTCACTGACTCCATACAATGAGCAGTTCTTC.

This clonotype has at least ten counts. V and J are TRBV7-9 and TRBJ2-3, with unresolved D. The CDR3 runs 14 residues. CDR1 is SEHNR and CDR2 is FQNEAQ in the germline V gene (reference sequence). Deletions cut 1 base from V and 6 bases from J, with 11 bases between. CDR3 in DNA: TGTGCCAGCAGCTTAGGGGCTGGGCGGGATACGCAGTATTTT. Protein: CASSLGAGRDTQYF.

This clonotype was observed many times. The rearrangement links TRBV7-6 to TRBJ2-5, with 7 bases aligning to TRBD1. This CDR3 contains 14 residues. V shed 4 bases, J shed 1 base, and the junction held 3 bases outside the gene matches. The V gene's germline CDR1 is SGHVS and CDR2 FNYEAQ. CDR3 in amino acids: CASSSTGPQETQYF. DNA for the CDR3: TGTGCCAGCAGCTCGACAGGGCCCCAAGAGACCCAGTACTTC.

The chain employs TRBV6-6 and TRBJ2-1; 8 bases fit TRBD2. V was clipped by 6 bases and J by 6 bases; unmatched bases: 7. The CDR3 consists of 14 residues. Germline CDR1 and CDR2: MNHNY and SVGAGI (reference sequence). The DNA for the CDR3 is TGTGCCAGCAGCGGGACTAGTCGGACCAATGAGCAGTTCTTC. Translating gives CASSGTSRTNEQFF.

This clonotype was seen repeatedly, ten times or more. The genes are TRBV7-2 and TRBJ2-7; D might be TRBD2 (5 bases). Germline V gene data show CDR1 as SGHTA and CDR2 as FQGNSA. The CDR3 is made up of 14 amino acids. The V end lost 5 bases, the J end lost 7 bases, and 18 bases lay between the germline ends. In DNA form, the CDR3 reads TGTGCCAGCAGCCCTTCTTGGGGAGCTTTAGAGCAGTACTTC. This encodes CASSPSWGALEQYF.

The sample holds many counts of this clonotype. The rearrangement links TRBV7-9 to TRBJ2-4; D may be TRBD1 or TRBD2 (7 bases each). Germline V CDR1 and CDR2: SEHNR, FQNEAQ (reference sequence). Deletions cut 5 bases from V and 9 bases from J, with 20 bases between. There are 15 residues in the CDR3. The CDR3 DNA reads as TGTGCCAGCAGCGGGGGGGACAGCTGGTCTTCCATTCAGTACTTC. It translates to CASSGGDSWSSIQYF.

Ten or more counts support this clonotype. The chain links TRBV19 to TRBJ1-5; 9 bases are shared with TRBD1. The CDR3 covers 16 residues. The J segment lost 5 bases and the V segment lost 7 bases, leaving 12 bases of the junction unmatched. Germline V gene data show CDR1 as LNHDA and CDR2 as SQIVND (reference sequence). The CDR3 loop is CASTDAGQGLYQPQHF. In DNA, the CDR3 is TGTGCCAGTACCGATGCAGGACAGGGGCTCTATCAGCCCCAGCATTTT.

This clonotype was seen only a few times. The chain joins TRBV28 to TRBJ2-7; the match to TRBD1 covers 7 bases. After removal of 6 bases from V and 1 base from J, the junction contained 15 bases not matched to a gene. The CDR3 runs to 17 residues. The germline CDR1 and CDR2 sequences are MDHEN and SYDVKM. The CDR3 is CASSSPLVRGFSYEQYF. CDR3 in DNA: TGTGCCAGCAGCTCCCCTTTGGTCAGGGGGTTTTCCTACGAGCAGTACTTC.

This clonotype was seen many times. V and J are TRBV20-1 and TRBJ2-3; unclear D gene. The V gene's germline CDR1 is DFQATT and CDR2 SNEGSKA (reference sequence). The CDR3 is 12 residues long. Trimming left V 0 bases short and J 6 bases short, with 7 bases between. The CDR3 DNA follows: TGCAGTGCTAGAGATATGAGGGATACGCAGTATTTT. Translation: CSARDMRDTQYF.

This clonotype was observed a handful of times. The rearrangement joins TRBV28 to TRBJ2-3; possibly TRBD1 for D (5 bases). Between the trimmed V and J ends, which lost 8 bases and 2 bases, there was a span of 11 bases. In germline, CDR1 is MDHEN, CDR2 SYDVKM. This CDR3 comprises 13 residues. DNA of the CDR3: TGTGCCAGCGGAACAGGTTCCACAGATACGCAGTATTTT. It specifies CASGTGSTDTQYF.

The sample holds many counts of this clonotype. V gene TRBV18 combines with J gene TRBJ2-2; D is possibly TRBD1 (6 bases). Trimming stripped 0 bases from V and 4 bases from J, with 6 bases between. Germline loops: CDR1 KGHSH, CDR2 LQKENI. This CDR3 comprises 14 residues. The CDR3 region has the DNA TGTGCCAGCTCACCACCGGGGGCCACCGGGGAGCTGTTTTTT. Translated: CASSPPGATGELFF.

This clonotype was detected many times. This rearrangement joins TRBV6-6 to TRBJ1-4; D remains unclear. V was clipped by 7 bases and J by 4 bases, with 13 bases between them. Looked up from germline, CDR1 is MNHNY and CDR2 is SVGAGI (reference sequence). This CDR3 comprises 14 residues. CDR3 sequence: CASNDQRFNEKLFF. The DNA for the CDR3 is TGTGCCAGCAACGATCAAAGGTTTAATGAAAAACTGTTTTTT.